The rows below give T cell receptor beta chains drawn from one sample of a study of T cell changes during pregnancy in multiple sclerosis. TCRdb's table, derived via immunoSEQ multiplex PCR, lists solely in-frame clones and lacks some. Among over 85,000 clones, 91% were seen once, and the ten largest hold about 1.7%. Here the sequenced sample was peripheral blood, taken after pregnancy. The receptors derive from a female donor in good health, enrolled as a control in a pregnancy study. Both conserved end residues are part of each CDR3. D genes are given only for firm matches. Clone sizes are given selectively: once, few, many, or a class where the clone is expanded.

>.|TRBJ2-3|TRBV7-9|.
CASSRPLGRRGTDTQYF
TGTGCCAGCAGCCGGCCGCTGGGGCGGAGAGGCACAGATACGCAGTATTTT
>.|TRBJ1-3|TRBV7-8|.
CASSFQGGKGNTIYF
TGTGCCAGCAGCTTTCAAGGGGGAAAGGGAAACACCATATATTTT
>.|TRBJ1-2|TRBV7-9|.
CASSGRVYGYTF
TGTGCCAGCAGCGGGAGAGTATATGGCTACACCTTC
>TRBD1|TRBJ2-7|TRBV6-1|.
CASSATGSTDEQYF
TGTGCCAGCAGTGCGACAGGGAGCACGGACGAGCAGTACTTC
>TRBD1|TRBJ2-7|TRBV10-3|.
CAISAGTGGLSYEQYF
TGTGCCATCAGTGCTGGGACAGGTGGATTGTCCTACGAGCAGTACTTC
>TRBD1|TRBJ2-4|TRBV18|.
CASSPFLGQGLVGQYF
TGTGCCAGCTCACCATTCCTAGGACAGGGCCTCGTGGGACAGTACTTC
>TRBD1|TRBJ1-3|TRBV28|.
CASSLQGAGGNTIYF
TGTGCCAGCAGTCTGCAGGGGGCAGGAGGAAACACCATATATTTT
>TRBD1|TRBJ1-1|TRBV6-6|.
CASSLGQGEAFF
TGTGCCAGCAGTCTCGGACAGGGAGAAGCTTTCTTT
>TRBD1|TRBJ2-1|TRBV5-5|.
CASSWVDRQGEWNEQFF
TGTGCCAGCAGCTGGGTAGATCGGCAGGGGGAGTGGAATGAGCAGTTCTTC
>TRBD1|TRBJ2-5|TRBV4-1|.
CASSQDRANRGQETQYF
TGCGCCAGCAGCCAAGATAGGGCGAACAGGGGCCAAGAGACCCAGTACTTC
>TRBD1|TRBJ2-7|TRBV11-3|once
CASSFSGQGNEQYF
TGTGCCAGCAGCTTTTCCGGACAGGGAAACGAGCAGTACTTC
>TRBD1|TRBJ1-5|TRBV28|.
CASSSHLGGTGSSNQPQHF
TGTGCCAGCAGTTCTCACCTAGGGGGCACGGGGAGTAGCAATCAGCCCCAGCATTTT
>.|TRBJ2-1|TRBV14|.
CASSQDETDSYNEQFF
TGTGCCAGCAGCCAAGATGAGACTGACTCCTACAATGAGCAGTTCTTC
>TRBD1|TRBJ2-3|TRBV13|.
CASSLGPTGGTDTQYF
TGTGCCAGCAGCTTAGGGCCGACAGGGGGCACAGATACGCAGTATTTT
>TRBD1|TRBJ2-7|TRBV18|.
CASSPDRSYEQYF
TGTGCCAGCTCACCGGACAGGTCCTACGAGCAGTACTTC
>TRBD1|TRBJ2-5|TRBV5-5|.
CASTPGQGETQYF
TGTGCCAGCACCCCGGGACAGGGAGAGACCCAGTACTTC
>TRBD1|TRBJ1-2|TRBV18|.
CASTATRGSGGGYTF
TGTGCCAGCACCGCGACCAGAGGATCAGGGGGCGGCTACACCTTC
>.|TRBJ2-3|TRBV7-9|.
CASLLAGYLTDTQYF
TGTGCCAGCCTTCTGGCGGGGTATCTTACAGATACGCAGTATTTT
>.|TRBJ2-2|TRBV7-2|.
CASSLVPGGNTGELFF
TGTGCCAGCAGCTTAGTCCCCGGGGGTAACACCGGGGAGCTGTTTTTT
>TRBD2|TRBJ2-3|TRBV7-8|.
CASSSTSQSSTDTQYF
TGTGCCAGCAGCTCGACTAGCCAGTCTAGCACAGATACGCAGTATTTT
>.|TRBJ2-5|TRBV28|.
CASRQAGSPYQETQYF
TGTGCCAGCAGACAAGCTGGGAGCCCCTATCAAGAGACCCAGTACTTC
>TRBD1|TRBJ1-5|TRBV7-2|.
CASSFPGQGMGSQHF
TGTGCCAGCAGCTTTCCGGGACAGGGTATGGGGTCCCAGCATTTT
>TRBD1|TRBJ1-1|TRBV7-8|.
CASSLIGTAVGAFF
TGTGCCAGCAGCTTAATCGGGACAGCGGTGGGAGCTTTCTTT
>.|TRBJ1-1|TRBV6-6|.
CASMQGPNTEAFF
TGTGCCAGCATGCAGGGGCCGAACACTGAAGCTTTCTTT
>TRBD1|TRBJ2-5|TRBV28|.
CASRPTGPETQYF
TGTGCCAGCAGACCGACAGGGCCTGAGACCCAGTACTTC
>.|TRBJ1-2|TRBV5-1|.
CASSLEGSGYTF
TGCGCCAGCAGCTTGGAGGGGTCTGGCTACACCTTC
>.|TRBJ1-1|TRBV2|.
CASNFLSTEAFF
TGTGCCAGCAACTTTTTGAGTACTGAAGCTTTCTTT
>TRBD1|TRBJ2-2|TRBV6-6|.
CASSRDRGHTGELFF
TGTGCCAGCAGCCGCGACAGGGGGCACACCGGGGAGCTGTTTTTT
>.|TRBJ2-5|TRBV18|.
CASSPQGWETQYF
TGTGCCAGCTCACCTCAGGGCTGGGAGACCCAGTACTTC
>.|TRBJ1-5|TRBV21-1|.
CASSKAENSNQPQHF
TGTGCCAGCAGCAAAGCGGAGAATAGCAATCAGCCCCAGCATTTT
>.|TRBJ2-3|TRBV6-5|.
CASSYAGASTDTQYF
TGTGCCAGCAGTTACGCAGGCGCAAGCACAGATACGCAGTATTTT
>TRBD1|TRBJ1-1|TRBV5-1|.
CASSLGQGANTEAFF
TGCGCCAGCAGCCTAGGACAGGGGGCGAACACTGAAGCTTTCTTT
>.|TRBJ1-5|TRBV5-6|.
CASSLQAKQPQHF
TGTGCCAGCAGCTTACAGGCGAAACAGCCCCAGCATTTT
>.|TRBJ1-2|TRBV7-2|.
CASSRGNSGYGYTF
TGTGCCAGCAGCAGAGGGAACAGTGGATATGGCTACACCTTC
>.|TRBJ2-1|TRBV30|.
CAWTGGRKQFF
TGTGCCTGGACCGGAGGTCGGAAGCAGTTCTTC
>.|TRBJ1-2|TRBV7-2|once
CASSTRQLSGGYTF
TGTGCCAGCAGCACCCGACAGCTTTCTGGTGGCTACACCTTC
>TRBD1|TRBJ1-5|TRBV6-6|.
CASTLGQTNQPQHF
TGTGCCAGCACCCTGGGACAGACTAATCAGCCCCAGCATTTT
>.|TRBJ2-1|TRBV5-1|.
CASSPSSGVSTAKQFF
TGCGCCAGCAGCCCTAGCAGTGGGGTTTCAACCGCTAAGCAGTTCTTC
>.|TRBJ2-7|TRBV4-3|.
CASSQVTGSYEQYF
TGCGCCAGCAGCCAAGTCACCGGTTCCTACGAGCAGTACTTC
>TRBD2|TRBJ2-3|TRBV27|once
CASSLYRGGGDTQYF
TGTGCCAGCAGTTTGTACCGCGGGGGAGGAGATACGCAGTATTTT
>.|TRBJ2-6|TRBV19|.
CASSTQGSGANVLTF
TGTGCCAGTAGTACCCAGGGTTCTGGGGCCAACGTCCTGACTTTC
>TRBD1|TRBJ1-2|TRBV7-3|.
CASSLGDRGRPSYGYTF
TGTGCCAGCAGCTTAGGGGACAGGGGCCGCCCATCATATGGCTACACCTTC
>.|TRBJ2-1|TRBV11-1|.
CASSLGPDDEQFF
TGTGCCAGCAGCTTGGGGCCGGACGATGAGCAGTTCTTC
>.|TRBJ1-2|TRBV19|.
CASLVWGEAFGYTF
TGTGCCTCTCTAGTTTGGGGAGAGGCCTTCGGCTACACCTTC
>.|TRBJ1-4|TRBV6-6|.
CASSRQVEKLFF
TGTGCCAGCAGTAGACAGGTTGAAAAACTGTTTTTT
>.|TRBJ2-2|TRBV5-1|once
CASSLVPGGTGELFF
TGCGCCAGCAGCTTGGTTCCAGGGGGGACTGGGGAGCTGTTTTTT
>.|TRBJ1-1|TRBV4-3|once
CASSPGAGLGEAFF
TGCGCCAGCAGCCCAGGCGCAGGGCTGGGTGAAGCTTTCTTT
>.|TRBJ2-7|TRBV7-3|.
CASSLVVAGANEQYF
TGTGCCAGCAGCTTAGTGGTGGCAGGGGCCAACGAGCAGTACTTC
>.|TRBJ2-5|TRBV4-2|.
CASSQVIYGGQETQYF
TGTGCCAGCAGCCAAGTAATTTATGGGGGGCAAGAGACCCAGTACTTC
>.|TRBJ1-1|TRBV7-9|.
CASTSLAGVFNTEAFF
TGTGCCAGCACCTCCTTGGCAGGGGTTTTTAACACTGAAGCTTTCTTT
>TRBD1|TRBJ2-7|TRBV7-2|.
CASSLWDRGVYEQYF
TGTGCCAGCAGCTTATGGGACAGGGGGGTTTACGAGCAGTACTTC